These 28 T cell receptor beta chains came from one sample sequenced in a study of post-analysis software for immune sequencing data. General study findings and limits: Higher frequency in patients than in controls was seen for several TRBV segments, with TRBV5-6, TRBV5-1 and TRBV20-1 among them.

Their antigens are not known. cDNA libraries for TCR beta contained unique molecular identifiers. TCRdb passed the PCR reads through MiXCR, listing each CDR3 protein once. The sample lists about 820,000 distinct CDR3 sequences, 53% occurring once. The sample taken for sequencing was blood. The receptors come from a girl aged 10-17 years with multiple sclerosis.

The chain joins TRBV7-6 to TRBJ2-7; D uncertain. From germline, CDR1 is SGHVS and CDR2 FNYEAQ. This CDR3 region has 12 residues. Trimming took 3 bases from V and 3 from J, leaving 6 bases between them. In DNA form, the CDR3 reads TGTGCCAGCAGCTTTGACGACTACGAGCAGTACTTC. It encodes CASSFDDYEQYF.

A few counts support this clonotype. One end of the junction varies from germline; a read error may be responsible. The CDR3 protein is CSARDLTEPQYF. The CDR3 DNA reads TGCAGTGCTAGAGATCTGACAGAGCCCCAGTACTTC. The rearrangement links TRBV20-1 to TRBJ2-5; maybe TRBD1 (5 bases). Looked up from germline, CDR1 is DFQATT and CDR2 is SNEGSKA (reference sequence). This CDR3 contains 12 residues.

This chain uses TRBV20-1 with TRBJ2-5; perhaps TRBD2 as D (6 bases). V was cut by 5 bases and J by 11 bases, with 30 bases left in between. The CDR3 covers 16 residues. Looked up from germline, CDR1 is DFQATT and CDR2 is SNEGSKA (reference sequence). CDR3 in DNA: TGCAGTGCTGGACCCCCTTCGGGACCGCCCTCGGGGGAGCAGTACTTC. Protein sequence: CSAGPPSGPPSGEQYF.

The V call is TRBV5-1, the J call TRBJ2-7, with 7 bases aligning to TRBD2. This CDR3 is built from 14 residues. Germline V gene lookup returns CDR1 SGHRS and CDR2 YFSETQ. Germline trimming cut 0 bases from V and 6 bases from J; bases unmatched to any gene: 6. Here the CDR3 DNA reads TGCGCCAGCAGCTTGGGGACTAGTTACGGCGAGCAGTACTTC. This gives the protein CASSLGTSYGEQYF.

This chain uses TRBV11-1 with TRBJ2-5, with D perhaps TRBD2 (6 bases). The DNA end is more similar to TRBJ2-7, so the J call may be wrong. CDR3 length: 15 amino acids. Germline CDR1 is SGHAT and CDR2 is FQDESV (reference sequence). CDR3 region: CASSLGGQGRHEQYF. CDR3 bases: TGTGCCAGCAGCTTAGGAGGACAAGGGAGGCACGAGCAGTACTTC.

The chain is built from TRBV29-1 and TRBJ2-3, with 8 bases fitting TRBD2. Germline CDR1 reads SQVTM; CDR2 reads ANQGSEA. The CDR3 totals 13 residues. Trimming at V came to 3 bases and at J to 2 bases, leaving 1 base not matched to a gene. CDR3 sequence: CSVETSATDTQYF. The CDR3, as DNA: TGCAGCGTTGAGACTAGCGCCACAGATACGCAGTATTTT.

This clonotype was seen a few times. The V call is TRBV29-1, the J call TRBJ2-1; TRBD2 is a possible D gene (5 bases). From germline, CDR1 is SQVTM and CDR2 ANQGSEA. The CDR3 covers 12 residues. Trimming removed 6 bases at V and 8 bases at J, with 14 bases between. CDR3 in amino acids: CSVGVRSDEQFF. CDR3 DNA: TGCAGCGTGGGAGTTAGGTCTGATGAGCAGTTCTTC.

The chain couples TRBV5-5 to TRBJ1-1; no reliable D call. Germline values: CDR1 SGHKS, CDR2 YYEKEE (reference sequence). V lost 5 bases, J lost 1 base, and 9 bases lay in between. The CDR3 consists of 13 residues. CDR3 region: CASRRLRNTEAFF. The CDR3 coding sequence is TGTGCCAGCAGACGCCTGAGGAACACTGAAGCTTTCTTT.

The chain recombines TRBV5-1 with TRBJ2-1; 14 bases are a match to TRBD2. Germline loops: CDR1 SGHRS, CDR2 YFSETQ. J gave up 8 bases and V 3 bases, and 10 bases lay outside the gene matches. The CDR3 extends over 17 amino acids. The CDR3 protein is CASSSRLAGGPRYEQFF. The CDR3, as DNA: TGCGCCAGCAGCTCTCGACTAGCGGGAGGGCCACGGTATGAGCAGTTCTTC.

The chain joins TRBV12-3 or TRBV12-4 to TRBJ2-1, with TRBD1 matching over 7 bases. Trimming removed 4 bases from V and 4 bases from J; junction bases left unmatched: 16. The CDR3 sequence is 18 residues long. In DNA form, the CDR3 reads TGTGCCAGCAGTTCCGAAGATAACCCATTGGACAGGTACAATGAGCAGTTCTTC. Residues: CASSSEDNPLDRYNEQFF.

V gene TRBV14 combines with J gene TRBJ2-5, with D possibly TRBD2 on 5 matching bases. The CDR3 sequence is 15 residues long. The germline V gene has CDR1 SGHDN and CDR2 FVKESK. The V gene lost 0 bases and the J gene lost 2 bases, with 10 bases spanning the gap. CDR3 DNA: TGTGCCAGCAGCCAAGATTCCCGGGGACAAGAGACCCAGTACTTC. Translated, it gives CASSQDSRGQETQYF.

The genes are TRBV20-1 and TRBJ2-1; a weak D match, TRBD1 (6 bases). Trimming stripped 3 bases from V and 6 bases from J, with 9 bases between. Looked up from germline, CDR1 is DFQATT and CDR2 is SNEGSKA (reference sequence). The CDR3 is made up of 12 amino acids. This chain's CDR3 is CSASRGSNEQFF. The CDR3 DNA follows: TGCAGTGCTAGCAGGGGCTCCAATGAGCAGTTCTTC.

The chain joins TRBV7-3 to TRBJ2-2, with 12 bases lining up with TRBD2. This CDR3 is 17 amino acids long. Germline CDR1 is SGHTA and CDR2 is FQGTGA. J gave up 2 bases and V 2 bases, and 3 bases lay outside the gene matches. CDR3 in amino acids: CASSLPSGRDNTGELFF. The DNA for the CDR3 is TGTGCCAGCAGCTTACCTAGCGGGAGGGATAACACCGGGGAGCTGTTTTTT.

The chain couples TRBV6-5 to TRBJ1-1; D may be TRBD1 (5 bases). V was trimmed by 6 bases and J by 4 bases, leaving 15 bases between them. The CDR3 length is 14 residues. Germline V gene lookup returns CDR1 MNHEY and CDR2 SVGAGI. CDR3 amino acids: CASSLKPGATEAFF. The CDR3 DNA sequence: TGTGCCAGCAGCCTAAAGCCTGGGGCCACTGAAGCTTTCTTT.

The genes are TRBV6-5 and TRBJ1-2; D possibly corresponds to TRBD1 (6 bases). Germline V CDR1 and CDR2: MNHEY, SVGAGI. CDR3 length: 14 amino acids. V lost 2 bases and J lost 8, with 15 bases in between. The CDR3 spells CASSYRGPTVGYTF. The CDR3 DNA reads TGTGCCAGCAGTTACCGGGGGCCCACGGTGGGCTACACCTTC.

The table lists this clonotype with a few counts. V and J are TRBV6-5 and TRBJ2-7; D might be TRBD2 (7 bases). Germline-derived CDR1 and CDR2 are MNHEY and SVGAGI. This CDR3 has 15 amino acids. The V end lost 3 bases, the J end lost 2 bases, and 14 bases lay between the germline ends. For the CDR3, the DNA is TGTGCCAGCAGTTATTGGGGGGGGGCTACCTACGAGCAGTACTTC. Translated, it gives CASSYWGGATYEQYF.

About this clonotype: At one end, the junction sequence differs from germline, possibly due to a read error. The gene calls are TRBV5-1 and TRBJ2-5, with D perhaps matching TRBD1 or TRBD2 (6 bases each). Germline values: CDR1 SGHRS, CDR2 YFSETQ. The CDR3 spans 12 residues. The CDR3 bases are TGCGCCAGCAGCTTCCGGGGGCTGTATAAGTTCTTC. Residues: CASSFRGLYKFF.

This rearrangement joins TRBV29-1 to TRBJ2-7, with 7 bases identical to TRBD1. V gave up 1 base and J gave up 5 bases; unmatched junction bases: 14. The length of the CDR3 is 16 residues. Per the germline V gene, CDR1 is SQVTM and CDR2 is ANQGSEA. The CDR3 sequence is CSVEVSPGQKIHEQYF. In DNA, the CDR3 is TGCAGCGTTGAAGTCTCACCGGGACAGAAAATCCACGAGCAGTACTTC.

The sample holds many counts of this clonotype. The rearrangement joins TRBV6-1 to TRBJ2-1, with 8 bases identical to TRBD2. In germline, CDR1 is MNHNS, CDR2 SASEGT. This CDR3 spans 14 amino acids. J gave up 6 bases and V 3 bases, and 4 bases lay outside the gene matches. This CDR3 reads CASSEGLEANEQFF. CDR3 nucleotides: TGTGCCAGCAGTGAGGGACTAGAGGCCAATGAGCAGTTCTTC.

This CDR3 is CASSLALGVNNEQFF. CDR3 coding DNA: TGTGCCAGCAGCTTAGCGCTGGGTGTAAACAATGAGCAGTTCTTC. The chain links TRBV7-6 to TRBJ2-1; no clear D gene. The CDR3 is 15 residues long. The germline V gene encodes CDR1 SGHVS and CDR2 FNYEAQ. V was pared by 0 bases and J by 5 bases, with 11 bases between.

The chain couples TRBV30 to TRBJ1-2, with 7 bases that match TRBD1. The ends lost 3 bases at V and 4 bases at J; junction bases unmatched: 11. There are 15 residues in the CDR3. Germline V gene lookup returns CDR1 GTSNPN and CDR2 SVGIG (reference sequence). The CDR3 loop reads CAWRGGQAISYGYTF. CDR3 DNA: TGTGCCTGGAGGGGTGGACAGGCTATCTCCTATGGCTACACCTTC. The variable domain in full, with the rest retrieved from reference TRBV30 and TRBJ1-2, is SQTIHQWPATLVQPVGSPLSLECTVEGTSNPNLYWYRQAAGRGLQLLFYSVGIGQISSEVPQNLSASRPQDRQFILSSKKLLLSDSGFYLCAWRGGQAISYGYTFGSGTRLTVV.

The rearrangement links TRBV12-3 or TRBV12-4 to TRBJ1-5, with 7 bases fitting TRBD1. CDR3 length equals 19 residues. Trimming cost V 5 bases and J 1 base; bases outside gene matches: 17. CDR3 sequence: CASSAEARGAAPSNQPQHF. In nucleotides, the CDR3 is TGTGCCAGCAGTGCCGAAGCCAGGGGGGCGGCCCCAAGCAATCAGCCCCAGCATTTT.

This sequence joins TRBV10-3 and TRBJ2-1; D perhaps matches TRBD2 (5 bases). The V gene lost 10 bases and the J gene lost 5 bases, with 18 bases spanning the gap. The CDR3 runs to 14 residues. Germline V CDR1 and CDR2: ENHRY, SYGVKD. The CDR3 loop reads CATIPVGGHNEQFF. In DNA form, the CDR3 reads TGTGCCACGATCCCCGTCGGAGGCCACAATGAGCAGTTCTTC.

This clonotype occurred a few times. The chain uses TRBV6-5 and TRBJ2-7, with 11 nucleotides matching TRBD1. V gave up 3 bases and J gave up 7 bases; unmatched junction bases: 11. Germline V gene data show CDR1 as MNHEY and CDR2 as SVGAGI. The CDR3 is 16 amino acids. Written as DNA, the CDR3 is TGTGCCAGCAGTTATTACTCTGGACAGGGGGCGCGTGAGCAGTACTTC. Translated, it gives CASSYYSGQGAREQYF.

The CDR3 nucleotides read TGCGCCAGCGGGGGACTAACCAATGAGCAGTTCTTC. Amino acids: CASGGLTNEQFF. The V gene is TRBV5-1, the J gene TRBJ2-1; 7 bases match TRBD2. The CDR3 consists of 12 residues. From germline, CDR1 is SGHRS and CDR2 YFSETQ. The V segment lost 7 bases and the J segment 6 bases; nucleotides outside the gene matches: 4.

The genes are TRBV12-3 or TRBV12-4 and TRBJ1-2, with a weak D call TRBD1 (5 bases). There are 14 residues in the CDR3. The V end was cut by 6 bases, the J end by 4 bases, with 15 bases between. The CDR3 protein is CASRPRRGGYGYTF. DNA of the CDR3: TGTGCCAGCAGGCCAAGGAGGGGTGGCTATGGCTACACCTTC.

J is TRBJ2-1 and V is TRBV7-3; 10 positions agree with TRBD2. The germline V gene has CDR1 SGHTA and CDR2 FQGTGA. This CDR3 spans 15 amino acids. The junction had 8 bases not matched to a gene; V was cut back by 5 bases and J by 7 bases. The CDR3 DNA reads TGTGCCAGCAGCCCAGCGGGAGGGCCGATAAATGAGCAGTTCTTC. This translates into CASSPAGGPINEQFF.

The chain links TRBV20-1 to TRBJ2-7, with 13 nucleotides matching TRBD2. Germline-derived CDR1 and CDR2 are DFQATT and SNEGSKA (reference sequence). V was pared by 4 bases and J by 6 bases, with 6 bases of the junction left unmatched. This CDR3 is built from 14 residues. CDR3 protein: CSATPGLAGREQYF. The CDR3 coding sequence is TGCAGTGCTACCCCGGGACTAGCGGGACGCGAGCAGTACTTC.